A selection of T cell receptor beta chains follows, all from one sample in a study of blood T cell repertoires in COVID-19. Sequenced by immunoSEQ multiplex PCR; TCRdb stores in-frame clones only, minus some. The data show over 60,000 clones, with around 89% seen just once and around 5.3% held by the top ten. The sequenced sample was peripheral blood. Every receptor here comes from a middle-aged man with acute or convalescent COVID-19. The CDR3 runs from the conserved cysteine through the conserved F or W. Fields, in order: V gene, CDR3 protein.

TRBV5-5 CASTGTKNIQYF
TRBV6-2/TRBV6-3 CASSGPTPTSRRYEQYF
TRBV3-1/TRBV3-2 CASSQDGQVSNYGYTF
TRBV19 CASIENMNTEAFF
TRBV24-1 CATTLLAGTYEQYF
TRBV19 CASTSGTGTNTGELFF
TRBV28 CASSPDTLSNQPQHF
TRBV23-1 CASSQSTATTSTEAFF
TRBV6-5 CASRRLHGAEAFF
TRBV10-3 CAIWKQVLLDIQYF
TRBV18 CASSPPNGQGTEAFF
TRBV11-3 CASSLRVSGASYGYTF
TRBV2 CASRFQTDTQYF
TRBV7-8 CASSHTSGSSDTQYF
TRBV10-2 CASKGGGLGAFF
TRBV5-4 CASSPAGAREQYF
TRBV2 CASSERGSNQPQHF
TRBV12-3/TRBV12-4 CASSHSGSWEQYF
TRBV3-1/TRBV3-2 CASSRGTGGSYGYTF
TRBV6-5 CASTKGGQGAREQYF
TRBV3-1/TRBV3-2 CASSRLGLAGENEQYF
TRBV19 CASSIDRRGRYGYTF
TRBV19 CASSIRSSGRAGEQFF
TRBV12-3/TRBV12-4 CASSTLNYGYTF
TRBV7-2 CASSWDRAYEQYF
TRBV19 CASSPLGVTGELFF
TRBV7-7 CASSPTRGETQYF
TRBV12-5 CASGLVLWGQGPITPQHF
TRBV29-1 CSVGQGGYTF
TRBV28 CASSFGLSSYNSPLHF
TRBV11-3 CASSRLAGESTDTQYF
TRBV24-1 CATRSGTGGGETQYF
TRBV10-3 CAISEGRGVNTEAFF
TRBV30 CAWSDISGRTYNEQFF
TRBV5-4 CASTQVTGSYGYTF
TRBV4-1 CASSQVLANYEQYF
TRBV9 CASSGTRTGGGYTF
TRBV30 CAWSVRGQTFF
TRBV5-1 CASRNPDRVNTEAFF
TRBV4-3 CASSQEEGAETQYF
TRBV6-4 CASSSGSTDTQYF
TRBV5-1 CASSLAGGYNSPLHF
TRBV15 CATSRTGVTKNIQYF
TRBV3-1/TRBV3-2 CASSQVWDLEGEQYF
TRBV7-8 CASSFTSRSYEQYF
TRBV2 CASSYGTGGFSGNTIYF
TRBV30 CAWSSRDRGWQPQHF
TRBV3-1/TRBV3-2 CASGTGSGWGQFF
TRBV10-2 CASSDWGGQETQYF
TRBV6-2/TRBV6-3 CASSYGDSRANYGYTF
TRBV5-1 CASRSGFYGYTF
TRBV2 CASRLAAYQETQYF
TRBV5-4 CASSLDRGRSETQYF